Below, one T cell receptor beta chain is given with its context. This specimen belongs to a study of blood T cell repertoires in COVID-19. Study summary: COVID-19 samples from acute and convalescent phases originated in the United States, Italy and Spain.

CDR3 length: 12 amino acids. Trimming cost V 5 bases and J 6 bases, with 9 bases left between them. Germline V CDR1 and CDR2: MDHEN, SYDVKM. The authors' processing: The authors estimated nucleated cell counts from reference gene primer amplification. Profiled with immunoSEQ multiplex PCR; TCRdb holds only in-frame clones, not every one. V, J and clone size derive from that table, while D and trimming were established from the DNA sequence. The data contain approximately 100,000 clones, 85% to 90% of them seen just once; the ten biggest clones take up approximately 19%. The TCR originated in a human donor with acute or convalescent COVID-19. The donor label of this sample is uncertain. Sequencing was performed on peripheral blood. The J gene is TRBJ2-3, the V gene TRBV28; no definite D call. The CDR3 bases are TGTGCCAGCAGTCCCGCGGAGGATACGCAGTATTTT. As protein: CASSPAEDTQYF.